The 28 T cell receptor beta chains below come from one sample, sequenced in a study of T cells in Graves' hyperthyroidism and ophthalmopathy. Regions amplified from RNA transcripts were the TCR beta CDR3 regions. With the HTBI primer set, the TCR CDR3 went through a first round of RT-PCR. TCRdb fed the multiplex PCR reads into MiXCR, producing one record per CDR3 protein. The sample yields about half a million distinct CDR3 sequences, about 20% seen once. Sequencing used blood. The receptor source for this set is a man in his forties or fifties with Graves' ophthalmopathy.

In its sample, this clonotype was seen a few times. This sequence joins TRBV20-1 and TRBJ1-5, with D possibly matching TRBD1 (5 bases). V was shortened by 0 bases and J by 3 bases, with 12 bases between the two germline ends. Germline-derived CDR1 and CDR2 are DFQATT and SNEGSKA (reference sequence). The CDR3 runs to 15 residues. For the CDR3, the DNA is TGCAGTGCTAGAGACGAGGGGAAGAACAATCAGCCCCAGCATTTT. Protein product: CSARDEGKNNQPQHF.

About this clonotype: This may be a read error: a much more frequent sequence differs by one nucleotide. V gene TRBV27 combines with J gene TRBJ2-1, with TRBD2 identical over 12 bases. The end of the DNA is better explained by TRBJ2-7, so the J call may be wrong. The germline V gene has CDR1 MNHEY and CDR2 SMNVEV (reference sequence). This CDR3 comprises 19 residues. CDR3 sequence reads: CASSLSKTSGRGSYNEQYF. The DNA for the CDR3 is TGTGCCAGCAGTTTATCGAAGACTAGCGGGAGAGGTTCCTACAATGAGCAGTACTTC.

This clonotype appeared many times. J is TRBJ2-7 and V is TRBV11-2, with TRBD1 matching over 8 bases. Looked up from germline, CDR1 is SGHAT and CDR2 is FQNNGV. V trimming: 6 bases; J trimming: 4 bases; junction bases outside the gene matches: 11. This CDR3 comprises 15 residues. CDR3 DNA sequence: TGTGCCAGCAGTTCAAAACAGGGGGACCTTTACGAGCAGTACTTC. Translation: CASSSKQGDLYEQYF. The whole variable domain, remainder taken from reference TRBV11-2 and TRBJ2-7, is EAGVAQSPRYKIIEKRQSVAFWCNPISGHATLYWYQQILGQGPKLLIQFQNNGVVDDSQLPKDRFSAERLKGVDSTLKIQPAKLEDSAVYLCASSSKQGDLYEQYFGPGTRLTVT.

With regard to this clonotype: Being one base from a much bigger clone, this may be a read error. The chain carries TRBV15 and TRBJ2-1, with 14 bases fitting TRBD2. Germline loops: CDR1 LNHNV, CDR2 YYDKDF (reference sequence). The CDR3 sequence is 16 residues long. In DNA, the CDR3 is TGTGCCACCAGCACCCGACTAGCGGGAGGGCCAGATGAGCAGTCCTTC. Translated, it gives CATSTRLAGGPDEQSF.

The rearrangement joins TRBV7-8 to TRBJ2-7; 8 bases fit TRBD1. In germline, CDR1 is SGHVS, CDR2 FQNEAQ. The CDR3 is 16 amino acids. J was trimmed by 7 bases and V by 5 bases; bases with no gene match: 16. The CDR3 loop is CASSPFSGGQGGEQYF. CDR3 sequence (DNA): TGTGCCAGCAGCCCCTTCTCCGGCGGACAGGGCGGGGAGCAGTACTTC.

This chain uses TRBV6-7 with TRBJ1-6, with TRBD1 matching over 10 bases. TRBV6-7 qualifies as an ORF whose function is uncertain. The CDR3 is made up of 13 amino acids. J lost 9 bases, V lost 8 bases, and 4 bases had no gene match. The CDR3 is CASDGQGVSPLHF. CDR3 nucleotide sequence: TGTGCCAGCGACGGACAGGGGGTTTCACCCCTCCACTTT.

This clonotype showed up many times. V usage is TRBV5-1 and J usage is TRBJ1-1; 12 nucleotides line up with TRBD1. The V gene's germline CDR1 is SGHRS and CDR2 YFSETQ. The CDR3 is 16 amino acids. V dropped 4 bases and J dropped 4; count of bases not matched to a gene: 8. The CDR3 is CASSIGTGGVSTEAFF. CDR3 DNA: TGCGCCAGCAGCATCGGGACAGGGGGCGTGAGCACTGAAGCTTTCTTT.

The J gene is TRBJ1-1, the V gene TRBV29-1, with TRBD1 identical over 7 bases. The CDR3 totals 13 residues. Germline V lookup: CDR1 SQVTM, CDR2 ANQGSEA. J was trimmed by 2 bases and V by 6 bases; bases with no gene match: 6. The CDR3 region has the DNA TGCAGCGTACAAAGACAGGGCAACACTGAAGCTTTCTTT. Its translation is CSVQRQGNTEAFF.

This clonotype was counted only a few times. The chain employs TRBV7-9 and TRBJ1-1; no clear D. The CDR3 length is 13 residues. The germline V gene encodes CDR1 SEHNR and CDR2 FQNEAQ (reference sequence). Trimming left V 7 bases short and J 3 bases short, with 12 bases between. CDR3 protein: CASNPLQDTEAFF. The DNA of the CDR3 is TGTGCCAGCAACCCGCTCCAAGACACTGAAGCTTTCTTT.

The gene calls are TRBV19 and TRBJ1-1, with D uncertain. Trimming removed 3 bases at V and 3 bases at J, with 2 bases between. Germline V gene lookup returns CDR1 LNHDA and CDR2 SQIVND (reference sequence). The CDR3 covers 11 residues. This CDR3 reads CASSIHTEAFF. CDR3 DNA: TGTGCCAGTAGTATCCACACTGAAGCTTTCTTT.

The chain is built from TRBV6-2 or TRBV6-3 and TRBJ2-1; 13 positions agree with TRBD2. The CDR3 totals 17 residues. Looked up from germline, CDR1 is MNHEY and CDR2 is SVGEGT. After removal of 4 bases from V and 5 bases from J, the junction contained 8 bases not matched to a gene. CDR3 loop: CASSSGLAGALDNEQFF. In DNA, the CDR3 is TGTGCCAGCAGTTCCGGACTAGCGGGAGCGTTGGACAATGAGCAGTTCTTC.

This clonotype has a count of ten or more. The chain has TRBV7-2 and TRBJ2-3; TRBD1 is a possible D gene (6 bases). Per germline, CDR1 SGHTA and CDR2 FQGNSA. The V and J ends lost 3 bases and 2 bases respectively, with 12 bases between them. The CDR3 spans 15 residues. The CDR3 protein is CASSFGAGVTDTQYF. Written as DNA, the CDR3 is TGTGCCAGCAGCTTCGGGGCAGGGGTCACAGATACGCAGTATTTT.

This clonotype was seen a few times. This chain joins TRBV5-1 and TRBJ2-5; D possibly corresponds to TRBD1 (6 bases). V shed 1 base and J shed 1 base, with 11 bases lying between them. Germline V gene sequence: CDR1 SGHRS, CDR2 YFSETQ. This CDR3 comprises 15 residues. The chain's CDR3 is CASSLTGKLQETQYF. Written as DNA, the CDR3 is TGCGCCAGCAGCTTGACAGGGAAACTCCAAGAGACCCAGTACTTC. Using reference TRBV5-1 and TRBJ2-5 for the parts outside the CDR3, the full variable domain is KAGVTQTPRYLIKTRGQQVTLSCSPISGHRSVSWYQQTPGQGLQFLFEYFSETQRNKGNFPGRFSGRQFSNSRSEMNVSTLELGDSALYLCASSLTGKLQETQYFGPGTRLLVL.

In this sample, this clonotype turned up many times. CDR3 in DNA: TGCAGTGCTAGAGACCACTACGAGCAGTACTTC. Translating gives CSARDHYEQYF. The V call is TRBV20-1, the J call TRBJ2-7; D call uncertain. The V end lost 0 bases, the J end lost 3 bases, and 3 bases lay between the germline ends. The V gene's germline CDR1 is DFQATT and CDR2 SNEGSKA (reference sequence). The CDR3 is made up of 11 amino acids.

This clonotype was counted at least ten times. The rearrangement links TRBV30 to TRBJ1-1; D possibly corresponds to TRBD1 (5 bases). Trimming cost V 2 bases and J 7 bases, with 14 bases left between them. Germline CDR1 reads GTSNPN; CDR2 reads SVGIG (reference sequence). The CDR3 is 13 amino acids. The CDR3 sequence is CAWSLAQGFEAFF. The CDR3 nucleotides are TGTGCCTGGAGTTTGGCGCAGGGCTTTGAAGCTTTCTTT.

The chain joins TRBV10-3 to TRBJ2-5; 7 bases match TRBD1. The CDR3 covers 14 residues. CDR1 and CDR2 (germline): ENHRY, SYGVKD. Losses at the gene ends were 6 bases for V and 1 base for J; bases not matched to a gene: 5. The CDR3 here is CAIRDDRAQETQYF. The CDR3 DNA is TGTGCCATCAGGGATGACAGGGCCCAAGAGACCCAGTACTTC.

J is TRBJ1-5 and V is TRBV2; TRBD1 matches 7 bases. Germline V gene lookup returns CDR1 SNHLY and CDR2 FYNNEI. The CDR3 is 16 amino acids. V lost 2 bases to trimming and J lost 3 bases; unmatched junction nucleotides: 7. This CDR3 reads CASSEQGTANNQPQHF. The DNA for the CDR3 is TGTGCCAGCAGTGAACAGGGGACAGCCAACAATCAGCCCCAGCATTTT.

This clonotype has a count of ten or more. The chain is built from TRBV27 and TRBJ2-1, with 9 bases identical to TRBD2. Trimming cost V 1 base and J 2 bases; bases outside gene matches: 3. Looked up from germline, CDR1 is MNHEY and CDR2 is SMNVEV (reference sequence). CDR3 length equals 16 residues. CDR3 coding DNA: TGTGCCAGCAGTTTATTTGGCGGGAGGGCCTACAATGAGCAGTTCTTC. Translated: CASSLFGGRAYNEQFF.

There are a few counts of this clonotype. This chain links TRBV30 with TRBJ1-5; 10 positions match TRBD1. Germline-derived CDR1 and CDR2 are GTSNPN and SVGIG (reference sequence). Trimming at V came to 5 bases and at J to 3 bases, leaving 1 base not matched to a gene. CDR3 size: 13 residues. CDR3 sequence reads: CAWGQGDNQPQHF. Here the CDR3 DNA reads TGTGCCTGGGGACAGGGGGACAATCAGCCCCAGCATTTT.

The CDR3 loop is CASRLTASSNEKLFF. CDR3 nucleotide sequence: TGTGCCAGCAGACTGACAGCGTCCTCTAATGAAAAACTGTTTTTT. The rearrangement links TRBV7-9 to TRBJ1-4; D may be TRBD1 (5 bases). This CDR3 has 15 residues. Germline V gives CDR1 SEHNR, CDR2 FQNEAQ (reference sequence). V lost 6 bases, J lost 3 bases, and 14 bases lay in between.

This clonotype was seen at least ten times. The rearrangement uses TRBV7-2 and TRBJ2-2; a possible D gene is TRBD2 (5 bases). Germline values: CDR1 SGHTA, CDR2 FQGNSA. This CDR3 has 14 residues. With 6 bases removed from V and 5 bases from J, the gap between germline ends came to 13 bases. CDR3 in amino acids: CASSPGIGTGELFF. For the CDR3, the DNA is TGTGCCAGCAGTCCCGGGATCGGGACCGGGGAGCTGTTTTTT.

This clonotype was seen only a few times. The rearrangement links TRBV9 to TRBJ1-1; D not resolved. V lost 7 bases to trimming and J lost 5 bases, with 15 bases between them. The CDR3 spans 13 residues. Germline CDR1 is SGDLS and CDR2 is YYNGEE. The CDR3 DNA reads as TGTGCCAGCGGGCGGGAATTTAGGACTGAAGCTTTCTTT. Protein sequence: CASGREFRTEAFF.

This clonotype was recorded many times. This sequence joins TRBV28 and TRBJ1-2; 8 bases line up with TRBD1. The V and J ends lost 5 bases and 5 bases, in that order; junction bases with no gene match: 7. CDR1 and CDR2 (germline): MDHEN, SYDVKM. This CDR3 spans 14 amino acids. The CDR3 spells CASSPPTGAYGYTF. For the CDR3, the DNA is TGTGCCAGCAGTCCCCCGACAGGGGCTTATGGCTACACCTTC.

V usage is TRBV9 and J usage is TRBJ2-1; 11 bases fit TRBD2. V shed 3 bases, J shed 2 bases, and the junction held 1 base outside the gene matches. Germline V gene lookup returns CDR1 SGDLS and CDR2 YYNGEE. This CDR3 has 15 residues. The CDR3 sequence is CASSGSGRAYNEQFF. DNA for the CDR3: TGTGCCAGCAGCGGTAGCGGGAGGGCCTACAATGAGCAGTTCTTC.

Only a few counts were recorded for this clonotype. This rearrangement joins TRBV2 to TRBJ1-4; 8 nucleotides line up with TRBD1. Germline V lookup: CDR1 SNHLY, CDR2 FYNNEI. This CDR3 contains 15 residues. V was clipped by 2 bases and J by 8 bases; unmatched bases: 7. For the CDR3, the DNA is TGTGCCAGCAGTGAACAGGGACAGGACCAGGAAAAACTGTTTTTT. The encoded protein is CASSEQGQDQEKLFF.

Remarks on this clonotype: A clone one base away is much larger, so this may be a read error. The chain carries TRBV6-2 or TRBV6-3 and TRBJ2-1; perhaps D is TRBD1 or TRBD2 (5 bases each). The CDR3 totals 14 residues. V dropped 5 bases and J dropped 10 bases, with 18 bases sitting between them. Germline-derived CDR1 and CDR2 are MNHEY and SVGEGT. In DNA form, the CDR3 reads TGTGCCAGCAGTCCCCGTAAAGTCGGGGCCGAGCAGTTCTTC. Its protein product is CASSPRKVGAEQFF.

The chain combines TRBV7-8 with TRBJ1-1; D call uncertain. Germline loops: CDR1 SGHVS, CDR2 FQNEAQ. This CDR3 spans 12 amino acids. With 5 bases removed from V and 5 bases from J, the gap between germline ends came to 9 bases. The DNA for the CDR3 is TGTGCCAGCAGCAAGGCGGGGACTGAAGCTTTCTTT. Its translation: CASSKAGTEAFF.

This clonotype turned up a few times. The chain couples TRBV7-9 to TRBJ2-1; 13 bases agree with TRBD2. This CDR3 has 17 residues. Germline V gene lookup returns CDR1 SEHNR and CDR2 FQNEAQ (reference sequence). The V gene end was trimmed by 5 bases and the J gene end by 9 bases; junction bases not matched to a gene: 13. The CDR3 here is CASSPKLAGGPRAEQFF. CDR3 in DNA: TGTGCCAGCAGCCCAAAACTAGCGGGGGGGCCTCGGGCTGAGCAGTTCTTC. The full variable domain, with the rest looked up from reference TRBV7-9 and TRBJ2-1, is DTGVSQNPRHKITKRGQNVTFRCDPISEHNRLYWYRQTLGQGPEFLTYFQNEAQLEKSRLLSDRFSAERPKGSFSTLEIQRTEQGDSAMYLCASSPKLAGGPRAEQFFGPGTRLTVL.